This record covers a single T cell receptor beta chain. This clone was counted only a few times. No antigen is known for it. No per-base quality is available; no much larger clone lies one base away. This record comes from a study of somatic mutations in cytotoxic T cells in rheumatoid arthritis (dated 2017 in TCRdb). About the full investigation: Peripheral blood (around 31 ml EDTA) was collected from patients immediately after diagnosis and before any treatment began. Some V beta antibody-stained T-cell populations were flow-sorted on a FACSAria II or Sony SH800 at nearly 100% purity, and sorted V beta1+ cells also underwent TCRB sequencing. Whether expanded CD8+ T-cell clones in untreated, newly diagnosed rheumatoid arthritis carry somatic mutations was the study question, and clonality was characterized with TCRB deep sequencing. For 60 or so rheumatoid arthritis patients and 15 to 20 healthy controls, TCRB deep sequencing was carried out. The median ages of the patient and control groups were essentially identical.

The immunoSEQ assay was applied to genomic DNA for TCRB CDR3 sequencing. The study's own analysis went as follows. Only a few patient CD8+ clones larger than 1% matched published virus-specific TCRB sequences when compared against them. The analyses included only productive TCRB rearrangements. A clone was defined by a unique TCRB CDR3 sequence, and clonality was computed as a productive clonality index based on Shannon entropy. Repertoire overlap between two samples was calculated from the template counts of each clone relative to total templates per sample. A correlation with a Spearman r of 0.61 was found between V-gene usage by flow cytometry and V-gene usage by TCRB sequencing. Held by TCRdb, this immuneACCESS table contains in-frame sequences only and omits some clones. Under half of the omission traces to an unresolved V gene where checked; the cause of the rest is unknown. The V and J calls and clone size come from that table; D and trimming were worked out from the DNA. The sample yields some 30,000 clones; more than 85% were counted once. Approximately 9.4% of the sample rests with the top ten.

Positive magnetic bead selection on an AutoMACS was used to isolate CD4+ and CD8+ cells, with flow cytometry used to check purity. After a first flow cytometry screen using a TCR V beta antibody panel, clonal expansions were characterized through TCRB deep sequencing of sorted CD8+ fractions. Isolation of peripheral blood mononuclear cells was done through Ficoll-Paque PLUS density gradient separation. Using Nucleospin Tissue or Tissue XS kits, DNA was extracted from CD4-enriched, CD8-enriched or PBMC samples, with quantification by a Qubit 2.0 fluorometer. CDR1 and CDR2, per the germline V gene, are SGHRS and YFSETQ. A distance of 3 bases separates the germline ends of V and J, which lose 0 bases and 0 bases respectively. Including cysteine and phenylalanine, the CDR3 has 13 amino acids. The only DNA kept is the CDR3, 39 bases in frame from the first base. Results and caveats for the whole study, not just this receptor: No adjustment for multiple comparisons was made for the slight TRBV07 underrepresentation in patients. It was unknown which antigens the expanded CD8+ clones targeted, and their absence from virus-specific databases did not exclude viral specificity. Rheumatoid arthritis patients and age-matched healthy controls did not significantly differ in CD8+ T-cell clonality. An increase of CD8+ clonality with age was seen in patients (Spearman r of about 0.49) but not in healthy controls. In about an eighth of the 65 patients the largest CD8+ clone exceeded 20% of CD8+ cells, and several identical CD8+ TCRB sequences were shared between blood and synovial fluid.

The chain is assembled from TRBV5-1 and TRBJ1-1; no D gene call is confident. Specimen: CD8+ T cells sorted from blood. This clonotype originated in an adult with rheumatoid arthritis. The bases read TGCGCCAGCAGCTTGGTCCTGAACACTGAAGCTTTCTTT. Its protein product is CASSLVLNTEAFF.